This entry describes one T cell receptor (beta chain). The antigen is unknown. The donors, healthy Caucasians from Russia, were aged about 6 to 95. The sample, roughly 9.1 milliliters of peripheral blood, was drawn from each donor. They isolated at least 7 million PBMCs from each sample. Alongside a J-beta primer mix, a sample-barcoded 5' primer served in a second PCR lasting about 7 to 12 cycles. From the 5' RACE reads, TCRdb called clonotypes with MiXCR, one entry per CDR3 protein. The sample carries about 750,000 distinct CDR3 sequences, approximately 55% recorded once. The data were taken from a study of blood T cells in healthy people across ages. Study-level results: The study found more naive CD4+ cells and higher diversity in long-lived than aged donors.

Germline V lookup: CDR1 LNHDA, CDR2 SQIVND (reference sequence). This CDR3 has 11 amino acids. V shed 8 bases and J shed 3 bases, with 8 bases lying between them. The chain joins TRBV19 to TRBJ2-7; D is ambiguous. The sample taken for sequencing was blood. The clonotype originates from a man older than 75 in good health. The CDR3 sequence is CASASDYEQYF. DNA for the CDR3: TGTGCCAGTGCATCAGACTACGAGCAGTACTTC.